The 26 T cell receptor beta chains reported below all come from one sample, sequenced in a study of blood T cell repertoires in COVID-19. Profiling relied on immunoSEQ multiplex PCR, and the TCRdb table lists in-frame clones only, not all of them. The table lists 80,000 to 100,000 clones, just over 85% of them singletons. The source material was peripheral blood. These receptors were collected from a woman aged 55-70 years in a cohort sampled during active or convalescent COVID-19.

This clone was seen just once. This chain joins TRBV10-2 and TRBJ2-5, with 11 bases that match TRBD2. The V gene end was trimmed by 7 bases and the J gene end by 5 bases; junction bases not matched to a gene: 9. Germline V CDR1 and CDR2: WSHSY, SAAADI. CDR3 length: 15 amino acids. In DNA, the CDR3 is TGCGCCAGCACCCCCGGGACTAGCGGAACTGAGACCCAGTACTTC. Encoded protein: CASTPGTSGTETQYF.

This chain links TRBV19 with TRBJ2-2, with D maybe TRBD1 (5 bases). Trimming removed 3 bases from V and 7 bases from J, with 9 bases in between. Germline CDR1 and CDR2: LNHDA and SQIVND (reference sequence). The CDR3 runs 13 residues. The CDR3 DNA sequence: TGTGCCAGTAGTATGGGGCCTAGCGGGGAGCTGTTTTTT. The encoded protein is CASSMGPSGELFF. Complete variable domain (other parts from reference TRBV19 and TRBJ2-2): DGGITQSPKYLFRKEGQNVTLSCEQNLNHDAMYWYRQDPGQGLRLIYYSQIVNDFQKGDIAEGYSVSREKKESFPLTVTSAQKNPTAFYLCASSMGPSGELFFGEGSRLTVL.

The chain has TRBV7-9 and TRBJ2-7; D may be TRBD2 (6 bases). Trimming stripped 5 bases from V and 5 bases from J, with 19 bases between. The CDR3 contains 15 residues. CDR1 is SEHNR and CDR2 is FQNEAQ in the germline V gene (reference sequence). The CDR3 region is CASSLDIGSRNEQYF. In nucleotides, the CDR3 is TGTGCCAGCAGCCTCGACATCGGGAGTCGGAACGAGCAGTACTTC. The full variable domain, completed using reference TRBV7-9 and TRBJ2-7, is DTGVSQNPRHKITKRGQNVTFRCDPISEHNRLYWYRQTLGQGPEFLTYFQNEAQLEKSRLLSDRFSAERPKGSFSTLEIQRTEQGDSAMYLCASSLDIGSRNEQYFGPGTRLTVT.

The V and J genes are TRBV29-1 and TRBJ1-2; a possible D gene is TRBD1 (6 bases). Trimming stripped 0 bases from V and 8 bases from J, with 10 bases between. The CDR3 length is 12 residues. Germline V gene sequence: CDR1 SQVTM, CDR2 ANQGSEA. CDR3 sequence (DNA): TGCAGCGTTGAAGACAGGGGATGGGGCTACACCTTC. It translates to CSVEDRGWGYTF.

The gene calls are TRBV6-5 and TRBJ1-5, with D maybe TRBD1 (5 bases). CDR1 and CDR2 from the germline V gene are MNHEY and SVGAGI. Trimming cost V 5 bases and J 0 bases, with 11 bases left between them. CDR3 size: 15 residues. CDR3 region: CASSSRDFSNQPQHF. In DNA, the CDR3 is TGTGCCAGCAGTAGCCGGGACTTTAGCAATCAGCCCCAGCATTTT.

V and J are TRBV5-1 and TRBJ2-5; the match to TRBD2 covers 12 bases. Germline lookup yields CDR1 SGHRS and CDR2 YFSETQ. This CDR3 region has 15 residues. J gave up 3 bases and V 5 bases, and 5 bases lay outside the gene matches. DNA of the CDR3: TGCGCCAGCAGACGGAGACTAGCGGGGGAAGAGACCCAGTACTTC. It specifies CASRRRLAGEETQYF.

CDR3 DNA sequence: TGTGCCGCTACGGGGGACAGGGCCTCCTCTGGAAACACCATATATTTT. Translation: CAATGDRASSGNTIYF. The rearrangement links TRBV7-9 to TRBJ1-3; 9 bases agree with TRBD1. Trimming took 11 bases from V and 0 from J; bases not matched to a gene: 11. CDR3 length: 16 residues. Germline values: CDR1 SEHNR, CDR2 FQNEAQ (reference sequence).

CDR3 region: CASSQDLGETQYF. As DNA, the CDR3 is TGTGCCAGCAGCCAAGATCTAGGAGAGACCCAGTACTTC. The chain joins TRBV3-1 (or the pseudogene TRBV3-2) to TRBJ2-5; no firm D call. This CDR3 region has 13 residues. CDR1 LGHDT and CDR2 YNNKEL come from the germline V gene (reference sequence). Trimming left V 0 bases short and J 4 bases short, with 6 bases between.

This clone was recorded only once. The rearrangement uses TRBV30 and TRBJ1-1; D is unresolved. Germline CDR1 reads GTSNPN; CDR2 reads SVGIG (reference sequence). There are 14 residues in the CDR3. Trimming removed 2 bases at V and 5 bases at J, with 15 bases between. The CDR3 region has the DNA TGTGCCTGGAGTCTGGAAGGGAGTTTTACTGAAGCTTTCTTT. It yields the protein CAWSLEGSFTEAFF.

Only one count was recorded for this clone. The V call is TRBV11-2, the J call TRBJ2-1; a possible D gene is TRBD2 (6 bases). Germline V gives CDR1 SGHAT, CDR2 FQNNGV. This CDR3 contains 13 residues. V dropped 5 bases and J dropped 8 bases, with 13 bases sitting between them. The DNA for the CDR3 is TGTGCCAGCAGCAGATGGGGGGATTATGAGCAGTTCTTC. It encodes CASSRWGDYEQFF.

The chain joins TRBV28 to TRBJ1-1; 9 nucleotides agree with TRBD1. The CDR3 runs 18 residues. Germline values: CDR1 MDHEN, CDR2 SYDVKM. The V and J ends lost 5 bases and 1 base, in that order; junction bases with no gene match: 14. DNA for the CDR3: TGTGCCAGCAGTATACAGGGGGCGTTCAATAGCGCGAACACTGAAGCTTTCTTT. Translating it yields CASSIQGAFNSANTEAFF.

The gene calls are TRBV29-1 and TRBJ2-1; TRBD2 aligns across 7 bases. J gave up 15 bases and V 0 bases, and 23 bases lay outside the gene matches. CDR1 is SQVTM and CDR2 is ANQGSEA in the germline V gene. The CDR3 has 17 residues. The CDR3 protein is CSVEDYPSQEWEGQGFF. Written as DNA, the CDR3 is TGCAGCGTTGAAGATTACCCCTCACAAGAGTGGGAGGGCCAGGGGTTCTTC.

The chain joins TRBV2 to TRBJ1-4; TRBD1 agrees at 10 bases. V was clipped by 3 bases and J by 7 bases; unmatched bases: 2. The germline CDR1 and CDR2 sequences are SNHLY and FYNNEI. This CDR3 spans 14 amino acids. The CDR3 DNA reads as TGTGCCAGCAGTGAGGACAGGGGGAGTGAAAAACTGTTTTTT. Protein sequence: CASSEDRGSEKLFF.

The rearrangement links TRBV7-2 to TRBJ2-1; 12 nucleotides align to TRBD2. With V trimmed by 0 bases and J by 2 bases, 2 bases remained unmatched. Germline lookup yields CDR1 SGHTA and CDR2 FQGNSA. This CDR3 has 17 residues. CDR3 in amino acids: CASSLAASGGAYNEQFF. The CDR3 DNA is TGTGCCAGCAGCTTAGCGGCTAGCGGGGGGGCCTACAATGAGCAGTTCTTC.

The CDR3 spells CASSGQGAFSFNEKLFF. As DNA, the CDR3 is TGCGCCAGCAGCGGACAGGGGGCGTTTTCCTTTAATGAAAAACTGTTTTTT. This chain connects TRBV10-2 to TRBJ1-4, with 11 bases aligning to TRBD1. The CDR3 contains 17 residues. Germline assignment: CDR1 WSHSY and CDR2 SAAADI. The J segment lost 4 bases and the V segment lost 6 bases, leaving 10 bases of the junction unmatched.

This clone was observed a few times. V is TRBV28 and J is TRBJ1-4, with 10 bases fitting TRBD1. The CDR3 consists of 15 residues. Losses at the gene ends were 4 bases for V and 7 bases for J; bases not matched to a gene: 6. Germline V gives CDR1 MDHEN, CDR2 SYDVKM. CDR3 DNA: TGTGCCAGCAGTTGGAGACAGGGGGCGCCTGAAAAACTGTTTTTT. Translated, it gives CASSWRQGAPEKLFF.

The J gene is TRBJ1-4, the V gene TRBV19; D gene uncertain. The CDR3 extends over 12 amino acids. Between the trimmed V and J ends, which lost 8 bases and 6 bases, there was a span of 10 bases. The germline CDR1 and CDR2 sequences are LNHDA and SQIVND (reference sequence). Here the CDR3 DNA reads TGTGCCAGTGCTCGTCAGGATGAAAAACTGTTTTTT. The encoded protein is CASARQDEKLFF.

This clone has just one count. The rearrangement links TRBV28 to TRBJ2-2; possible D gene TRBD1, 6 bases. Per germline, CDR1 MDHEN and CDR2 SYDVKM. This CDR3 is 15 amino acids long. Trimming pared 5 bases from V and 4 bases from J, leaving 14 bases between. The CDR3 DNA is TGTGCCAGCAGTCCGACAGGCTCGGGCACCGGGGAGCTGTTTTTT. This gives the protein CASSPTGSGTGELFF.

This clone was seen only a few times. The V and J genes are TRBV24-1 and TRBJ2-7; 10 nucleotides line up with TRBD2. V was pared by 12 bases and J by 2 bases, with 6 bases of the junction left unmatched. The germline V gene has CDR1 KGHDR and CDR2 SFDVKD. The CDR3 sequence is 13 residues long. The CDR3 sequence: CAPPSGRTYEQYF. The CDR3 DNA sequence: TGTGCCCCCCCTAGCGGGAGAACCTACGAGCAGTACTTC.

This chain links TRBV28 with TRBJ2-7; tentatively, D is TRBD2 (5 bases). V lost 6 bases to trimming and J lost 4 bases, with 16 bases between them. CDR3 size: 14 residues. In germline, CDR1 is MDHEN, CDR2 SYDVKM. CDR3 residues: CASSPLGRTYEQYF. The DNA for the CDR3 is TGTGCCAGCAGCCCGCTGGGCAGGACTTACGAGCAGTACTTC.

This chain joins TRBV5-1 and TRBJ2-2, with 8 bases fitting TRBD1. V shed 2 bases and J 0 bases; nucleotides not matched to a gene: 3. The CDR3 consists of 16 residues. Germline V CDR1 and CDR2: SGHRS, YFSETQ. CDR3 in amino acids: CASSFTGGTNTGELFF. The CDR3 DNA reads TGCGCCAGCAGCTTTACAGGGGGGACGAACACCGGGGAGCTGTTTTTT.

V usage is TRBV4-2 and J usage is TRBJ1-2, with 7 bases lining up with TRBD1. The germline CDR1 and CDR2 sequences are LGHNA and YNFKEQ. With V trimmed by 1 base and J by 4 bases, 3 bases remained unmatched. This CDR3 has 14 amino acids. This CDR3 reads CASSQGDSSYGYTF. The DNA of the CDR3 is TGTGCCAGCAGCCAAGGGGACAGTTCCTATGGCTACACCTTC.

This clone was observed a handful of times. V is TRBV5-4 and J is TRBJ1-2; 7 nucleotides line up with TRBD1. Germline CDR1 reads SGHNT; CDR2 reads YYREEE (reference sequence). CDR3 size: 14 residues. Trimming at V came to 4 bases and at J to 8 bases, leaving 11 bases not matched to a gene. The CDR3 reads CASSLSGQVVGYTF. The CDR3 DNA reads TGTGCCAGCAGCCTCTCCGGACAGGTGGTAGGCTACACCTTC.

V is TRBV6-5 and J is TRBJ1-3, with D possibly TRBD1 on 5 matching bases. Between the trimmed V and J ends, which lost 4 bases and 7 bases, there was a span of 14 bases. Germline V gives CDR1 MNHEY, CDR2 SVGAGI. The CDR3 consists of 14 residues. The CDR3: CASSLRQTRNTIYF. For the CDR3, the DNA is TGTGCCAGCAGTTTACGACAGACGAGGAACACCATATATTTT.

V usage is TRBV5-1 and J usage is TRBJ2-7; D perhaps matches TRBD1 (5 bases). CDR3 length: 14 residues. Between the trimmed V and J ends, which lost 3 bases and 3 bases, there was a span of 13 bases. CDR1 is SGHRS and CDR2 is YFSETQ in the germline V gene. The CDR3 DNA sequence: TGCGCCAGCAGCTACGGACAATTACTCTACGAGCAGTACTTC. It codes for CASSYGQLLYEQYF.

The V and J genes are TRBV7-9 and TRBJ1-2; D call uncertain. Trimming removed 5 bases from V and 8 bases from J, with 21 bases in between. Germline assignment: CDR1 SEHNR and CDR2 FQNEAQ (reference sequence). The CDR3 sequence is 15 residues long. The CDR3: CASSINFGEGEGYTF. For the CDR3, the DNA is TGTGCCAGCAGCATAAACTTCGGGGAGGGAGAAGGCTACACCTTC.